This paragraph reports one T cell receptor (beta chain). These data are taken from a study of blood T cell repertoires in COVID-19. Looking at the study overall: Donors in the United States, Italy and Spain gave samples during acute or convalescent COVID-19. T cells, B-cell-depleted T cells, or PBMCs supplied cDNA or gDNA.

The assay was immunoSEQ multiplex PCR, and TCRdb's table has in-frame clones only and misses some. The data show about 170,000 clones, about 85% seen once. CDR1 is SGDLS, CDR2 YYNGEE, per germline. Unmatched junction bases numbered 10, after V lost 4 bases and J lost 1 base. The CDR3 spans 16 residues. The receptor comes from a man between 60 and 70 years old who had recovered from COVID-19. This rearrangement joins TRBV9 to TRBJ1-1; 7 bases align to TRBD1. The specimen sequenced was peripheral blood. CDR3 coding DNA: TGTGCCAGCAGCACCCCTCCGGGACAGCAGAACACTGAAGCTTTCTTT. It encodes CASSTPPGQQNTEAFF.